This record looks at one T cell receptor beta chain sequence and its context. This specimen comes from a study of blood T cell repertoires in COVID-19. The wider study: Donors in the United States, Italy and Spain gave samples during acute or convalescent COVID-19. In each case, the material was cDNA or gDNA derived from T cells, B-cell-depleted T cells, or PBMCs.

There are 16 residues in the CDR3. Germline V gene data show CDR1 as KGHSH and CDR2 as LQKENI. With 1 base clipped from V and 4 bases from J, the junction kept 6 bases outside the gene matches. Original processing notes: Nucleated cell counts were estimated from reference gene primer amplification. Method: immunoSEQ multiplex PCR; TCRdb's copy keeps in-frame clones and lacks some. V and J calls and clone size are given by that table; D and trimming were obtained from the DNA. The profile shows 74,000 or so clones, roughly 87% of them singletons. The sequenced sample was peripheral blood. J is TRBJ1-4 and V is TRBV18, with 7 nucleotides matching TRBD1. The sequence derives from a man aged 45-60 years with active COVID-19. The CDR3: CASSPQGALRNEKLFF. Written as DNA, the CDR3 is TGTGCCAGCTCACCACAGGGGGCCTTGCGTAATGAAAAACTGTTTTTT.